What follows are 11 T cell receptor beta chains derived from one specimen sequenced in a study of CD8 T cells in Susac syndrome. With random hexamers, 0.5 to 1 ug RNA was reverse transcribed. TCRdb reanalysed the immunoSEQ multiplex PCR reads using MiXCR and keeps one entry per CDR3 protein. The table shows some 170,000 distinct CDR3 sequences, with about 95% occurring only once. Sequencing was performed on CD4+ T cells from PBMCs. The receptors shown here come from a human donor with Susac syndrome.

CDR3 region: CASSLVPLLPGAGGKIQETQYF. In DNA form, the CDR3 reads TGTGCCAGCAGTTTGGTTCCGTTACTTCCCGGAGCGGGAGGGAAGATCCAAGAGACCCAGTACTTC. This sequence joins TRBV28 and TRBJ2-5; 10 bases are shared with TRBD2. Germline V gives CDR1 MDHEN, CDR2 SYDVKM. This CDR3 has 22 residues. V was pared by 3 bases and J by 1 base, with 23 bases of the junction left unmatched.

The CDR3 is CASSPRGGRNNEQFF. DNA of the CDR3: TGTGCCAGCTCACCCAGAGGCGGGCGGAACAATGAGCAGTTCTTC. The V call is TRBV18, the J call TRBJ2-1; a weak D match, TRBD2 (5 bases). V dropped 3 bases and J dropped 5 bases, with 14 bases sitting between them. The CDR3 runs to 15 residues. The V gene's germline CDR1 is KGHSH and CDR2 LQKENI.

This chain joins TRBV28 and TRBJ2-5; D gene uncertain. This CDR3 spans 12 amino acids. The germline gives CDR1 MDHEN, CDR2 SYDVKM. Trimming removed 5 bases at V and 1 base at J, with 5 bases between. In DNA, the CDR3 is TGTGCCAGCAGTCGGACCCAAGAGACCCAGTACTTC. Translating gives CASSRTQETQYF.

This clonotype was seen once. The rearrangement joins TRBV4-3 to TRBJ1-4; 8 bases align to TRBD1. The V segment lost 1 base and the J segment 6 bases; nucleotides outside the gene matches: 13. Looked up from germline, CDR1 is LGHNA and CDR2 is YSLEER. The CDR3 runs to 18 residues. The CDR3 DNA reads TGCGCCAGCAGCCAAGCAGGTGGGGGGACAGGACAACATGAAAAACTGTTTTTT. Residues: CASSQAGGGTGQHEKLFF.

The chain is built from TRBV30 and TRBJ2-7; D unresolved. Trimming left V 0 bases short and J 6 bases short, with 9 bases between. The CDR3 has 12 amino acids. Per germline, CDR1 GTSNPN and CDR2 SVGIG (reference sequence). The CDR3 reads CAWSVVSVEQYF. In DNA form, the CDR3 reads TGTGCCTGGAGTGTAGTCTCTGTCGAGCAGTACTTC.

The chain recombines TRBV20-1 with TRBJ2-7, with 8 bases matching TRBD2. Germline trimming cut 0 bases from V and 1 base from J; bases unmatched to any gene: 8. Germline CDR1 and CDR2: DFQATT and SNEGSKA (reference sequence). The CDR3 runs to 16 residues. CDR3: CSAREWGLAGSYEQYF. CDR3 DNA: TGCAGTGCTAGAGAATGGGGATTAGCGGGGTCCTACGAGCAGTACTTC.

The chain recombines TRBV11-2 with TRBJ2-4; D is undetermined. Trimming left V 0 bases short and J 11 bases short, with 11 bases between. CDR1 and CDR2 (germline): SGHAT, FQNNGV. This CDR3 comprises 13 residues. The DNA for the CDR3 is TGTGCCAGCAGCTTAGAACAGCAAACCGTTCAGTACTTC. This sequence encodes CASSLEQQTVQYF.

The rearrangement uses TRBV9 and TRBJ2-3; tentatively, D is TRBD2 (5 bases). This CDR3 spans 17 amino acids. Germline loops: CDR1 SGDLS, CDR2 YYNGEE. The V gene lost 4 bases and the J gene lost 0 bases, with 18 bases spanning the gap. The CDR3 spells CASSSLGSGPSTDTQYF. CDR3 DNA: TGTGCCAGCAGCTCGTTGGGCAGCGGCCCTAGCACAGATACGCAGTATTTT.

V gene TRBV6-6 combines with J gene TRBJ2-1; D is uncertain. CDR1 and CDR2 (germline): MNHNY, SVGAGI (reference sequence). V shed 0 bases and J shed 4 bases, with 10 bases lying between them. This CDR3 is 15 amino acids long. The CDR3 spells CASSYSGFGYNEQFF. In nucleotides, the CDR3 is TGTGCCAGCAGTTACTCAGGGTTTGGTTACAATGAGCAGTTCTTC.

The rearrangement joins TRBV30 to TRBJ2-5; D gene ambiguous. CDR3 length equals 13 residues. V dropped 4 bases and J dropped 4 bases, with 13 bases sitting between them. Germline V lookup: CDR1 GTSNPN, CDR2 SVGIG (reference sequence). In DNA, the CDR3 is TGTGCCTGGACTCCCGGGCGAGGAGAGACCCAGTACTTC. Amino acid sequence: CAWTPGRGETQYF.

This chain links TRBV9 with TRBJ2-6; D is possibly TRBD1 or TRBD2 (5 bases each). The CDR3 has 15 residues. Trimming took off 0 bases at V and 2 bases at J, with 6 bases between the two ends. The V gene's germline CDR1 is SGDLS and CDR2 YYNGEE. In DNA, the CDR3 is TGTGCCAGCAGCGTAGGGGGGACTGGGGCCAACGTCCTGACTTTC. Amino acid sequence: CASSVGGTGANVLTF.